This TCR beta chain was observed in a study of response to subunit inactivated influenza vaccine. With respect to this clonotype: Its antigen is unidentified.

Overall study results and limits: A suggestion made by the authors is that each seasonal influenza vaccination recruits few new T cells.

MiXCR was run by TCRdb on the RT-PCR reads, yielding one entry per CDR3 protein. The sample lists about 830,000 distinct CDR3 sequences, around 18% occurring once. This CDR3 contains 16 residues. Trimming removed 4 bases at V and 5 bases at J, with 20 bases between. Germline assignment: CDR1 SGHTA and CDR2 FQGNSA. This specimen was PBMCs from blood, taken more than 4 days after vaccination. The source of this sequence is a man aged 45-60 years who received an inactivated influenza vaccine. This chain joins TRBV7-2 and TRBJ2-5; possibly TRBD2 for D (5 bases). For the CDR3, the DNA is TGTGCCAGCAGCTCGGGGTCATCAGTCATCTCGGAGACCCAGTACTTC. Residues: CASSSGSSVISETQYF.